These 30 T cell receptor beta chains came from one sample sequenced in a study of blood T cell repertoires in COVID-19. Libraries were prepared by immunoSEQ multiplex PCR; TCRdb keeps only in-frame clonotypes and omits some of them. The table has 300,000 to 450,000 clones, more than 75% seen once. The sequencing input was peripheral blood. All receptors come from a woman in her 30s with COVID-19, enrolled during active disease.

V and J are TRBV28 and TRBJ2-3; no clear D gene. This CDR3 comprises 13 residues. V lost 3 bases and J lost 0, with 4 bases in between. Germline V CDR1 and CDR2: MDHEN, SYDVKM. In nucleotides, the CDR3 is TGTGCCAGCAGTTTTCAGAGCACAGATACGCAGTATTTT. It encodes CASSFQSTDTQYF.

The chain joins TRBV5-4 to TRBJ2-7; 7 bases map to TRBD1. The germline CDR1 and CDR2 sequences are SGHNT and YYREEE (reference sequence). The CDR3 totals 13 residues. V was pared by 3 bases and J by 3 bases, with 3 bases of the junction left unmatched. The CDR3 DNA reads as TGTGCCAGCAGCTGGGGACAGAACTACGAGCAGTACTTC. Encoded protein: CASSWGQNYEQYF.

The chain couples TRBV28 to TRBJ1-5; a weak D match, TRBD1 (6 bases). Germline V gene sequence: CDR1 MDHEN, CDR2 SYDVKM. The CDR3 sequence is 16 residues long. V shed 6 bases and J shed 4 bases, with 19 bases lying between them. For the CDR3, the DNA is TGTGCCAGCAGCCCCCCGGGACACACACCTAATCAGCCCCAGCATTTT. It yields the protein CASSPPGHTPNQPQHF. The whole variable domain, remainder taken from reference TRBV28 and TRBJ1-5, is DVKVTQSSRYLVKRTGEKVFLECVQDMDHENMFWYRQDPGLGLRLIYFSYDVKMKEKGDIPEGYSVSREKKERFSLILESASTNQTSMYLCASSPPGHTPNQPQHFGDGTRLSIL.

This chain joins TRBV29-1 and TRBJ1-1; TRBD1 might be the D (5 bases). V lost 7 bases to trimming and J lost 1 base, with 10 bases between them. CDR3 length: 12 residues. Germline loops: CDR1 SQVTM, CDR2 ANQGSEA. The CDR3 here is CSARGGNTEAFF. The CDR3 DNA is TGCAGCGCGCGGGGGGGGAACACTGAAGCTTTCTTT.

The genes are TRBV2 and TRBJ1-1, with 8 bases lining up with TRBD1. V gave up 5 bases and J gave up 3 bases; unmatched junction bases: 14. Germline assignment: CDR1 SNHLY and CDR2 FYNNEI. CDR3 length: 17 amino acids. This CDR3 reads CASSRRGQGARDTEAFF. DNA for the CDR3: TGTGCCAGCAGTCGAAGGGGGCAGGGGGCGCGGGACACTGAAGCTTTCTTT.

On this clone: Other DNA variants within this sample encode the same CDR3. V gene TRBV19 combines with J gene TRBJ1-3, with unresolved D. The ends were cut back, 8 bases at V and 0 bases at J, with 2 bases in the middle. The CDR3 spans 11 residues. CDR1 LNHDA and CDR2 SQIVND come from the germline V gene (reference sequence). The CDR3 loop reads CASLSGNTIYF. The CDR3 coding sequence is TGTGCCAGTCTCTCTGGAAACACCATATATTTT.

The chain uses TRBV24-1 and TRBJ2-1, with a weak D call TRBD2 (5 bases). CDR1 is KGHDR and CDR2 is SFDVKD in the germline V gene. Trimming removed 5 bases from V and 6 bases from J, with 13 bases in between. The CDR3 is made up of 14 amino acids. The CDR3 nucleotides read TGTGCCACCAGTGCGGCTAACGGGGTCAATGAGCAGTTCTTC. Protein product: CATSAANGVNEQFF.

The chain employs TRBV5-1 and TRBJ2-2, with 9 bases that match TRBD2. The germline gives CDR1 SGHRS, CDR2 YFSETQ. V dropped 0 bases and J dropped 0; count of bases not matched to a gene: 3. The length of the CDR3 is 17 residues. The CDR3 loop is CASSLGLAGTNTGELFF. CDR3 sequence (DNA): TGCGCCAGCAGCTTGGGCCTAGCGGGGACGAACACCGGGGAGCTGTTTTTT.

This clone was seen a handful of times. This CDR3 is CASSEQGGGSPGANVLTF. Written as DNA, the CDR3 is TGTGCCAGCAGTGAGCAAGGGGGAGGGAGCCCTGGGGCCAACGTCCTGACTTTC. The V call is TRBV6-1, the J call TRBJ2-6, with D possibly matching TRBD2 (7 bases). V was trimmed by 3 bases and J by 2 bases, leaving 17 bases between them. This CDR3 region has 18 residues. The germline V gene encodes CDR1 MNHNS and CDR2 SASEGT.

Here the CDR3 reads CASGTQTNQPQHF. As DNA, the CDR3 is TGTGCCAGCGGGACTCAAACCAATCAGCCCCAGCATTTT. The V gene is TRBV6-6, the J gene TRBJ1-5; possibly TRBD1 for D (5 bases). This CDR3 has 13 residues. CDR1 is MNHNY, CDR2 SVGAGI, per germline (reference sequence). Trimming stripped 8 bases from V and 3 bases from J, with 11 bases between.

The chain combines TRBV29-1 with TRBJ2-5; 7 nucleotides align to TRBD2. The CDR3 consists of 13 residues. Trimming took 6 bases from V and 12 from J; bases not matched to a gene: 16. From germline, CDR1 is SQVTM and CDR2 ANQGSEA. The CDR3 coding sequence is TGCAGCGTGGGTCCAGGACTAGAGGGGACTGAGTACTTC. Translation: CSVGPGLEGTEYF.

CDR3 sequence reads: CASSETIFRGYGYTF. The CDR3, as DNA: TGTGCCAGCAGTGAAACTATCTTTCGGGGCTATGGCTACACCTTC. The chain has TRBV2 and TRBJ1-2; D call uncertain. Germline V lookup: CDR1 SNHLY, CDR2 FYNNEI. The V end lost 2 bases, the J end lost 4 bases, and 14 bases lay between the germline ends. The length of the CDR3 is 15 residues.

V usage is TRBV6-2 or TRBV6-3 and J usage is TRBJ1-1; 7 bases are shared with TRBD1. The CDR3 has 14 amino acids. The ends lost 4 bases at V and 4 bases at J; junction bases unmatched: 6. Germline V CDR1 and CDR2: MNHEY, SVGEGT. In DNA, the CDR3 is TGTGCCAGCAGTTCACAGGGGTGGAGCACTGAAGCTTTCTTT. Translated: CASSSQGWSTEAFF.

The chain recombines TRBV5-6 with TRBJ2-3; D may be TRBD2 (5 bases). This CDR3 is built from 16 residues. Germline V gives CDR1 SGHDT, CDR2 YYEEEE. With 0 bases removed from V and 5 bases from J, the gap between germline ends came to 16 bases. CDR3 sequence: CASSLGLAPRVDTQYF. As DNA, the CDR3 is TGTGCCAGCAGCTTGGGGTTAGCGCCCCGGGTAGATACGCAGTATTTT.

This sequence joins TRBV29-1 and TRBJ1-1; D not certain. Trimming shortened V by 2 bases and J by 0 bases, and 7 bases separated the two germline ends. CDR3 length: 13 amino acids. Germline V lookup: CDR1 SQVTM, CDR2 ANQGSEA. In nucleotides, the CDR3 is TGCAGCGTTGAAATTGGCCTGAACACTGAAGCTTTCTTT. It translates to CSVEIGLNTEAFF.

V usage is TRBV25-1 and J usage is TRBJ2-2, with D possibly being TRBD1 (6 bases). The CDR3 is 14 amino acids. Trimming stripped 4 bases from V and 4 bases from J, with 10 bases between. Looked up from germline, CDR1 is MGHDK and CDR2 is SYGVNS. CDR3 region: CASSAGHLTGELFF. CDR3 nucleotide sequence: TGTGCCAGCAGTGCGGGACACCTCACCGGGGAGCTGTTTTTT. The full variable domain, completed using reference TRBV25-1 and TRBJ2-2, is EADIYQTPRYLVIGTGKKITLECSQTMGHDKMYWYQQDPGMELHLIHYSYGVNSTEKGDLSSESTVSRIRTEHFPLTLESARPSHTSQYLCASSAGHLTGELFFGEGSRLTVL.

The V call is TRBV5-1, the J call TRBJ2-1; 9 nucleotides align to TRBD1. J gave up 5 bases and V 5 bases, and 5 bases lay outside the gene matches. Germline V lookup: CDR1 SGHRS, CDR2 YFSETQ. This CDR3 has 14 amino acids. Written as DNA, the CDR3 is TGCGCCAGCAGGGCCGGGACAGGGAACAATGAGCAGTTCTTC. As protein: CASRAGTGNNEQFF.

CDR3 sequence: CASSPRPGQGNSPLHF. Here the CDR3 DNA reads TGTGCCAGCAGTCCACGGCCGGGACAGGGGAATTCACCCCTCCACTTT. The rearrangement joins TRBV5-5 to TRBJ1-6, with TRBD1 identical over 10 bases. CDR1 SGHKS and CDR2 YYEKEE come from the germline V gene (reference sequence). Trimming at V came to 5 bases and at J to 7 bases, leaving 9 bases not matched to a gene. The CDR3 runs to 16 residues.

V usage is TRBV6-5 and J usage is TRBJ1-2; TRBD1 is a possible D gene (6 bases). The CDR3 length is 13 residues. Trimming shortened V by 10 bases and J by 0 bases, and 12 bases separated the two germline ends. Germline loops: CDR1 MNHEY, CDR2 SVGAGI. The CDR3 spells CATYRVSNYGYTF. The CDR3, as DNA: TGTGCCACCTACAGGGTTTCTAACTATGGCTACACCTTC.

In its sample, this clone was seen once. This rearrangement joins TRBV6-5 to TRBJ1-2; no clear D gene. Trimming removed 4 bases at V and 4 bases at J, with 16 bases between. This CDR3 is built from 15 residues. CDR1 MNHEY and CDR2 SVGAGI come from the germline V gene. CDR3 amino acids: CASSSGLFSFYGYTF. CDR3 bases: TGTGCCAGCAGTTCAGGCCTTTTTTCCTTCTATGGCTACACCTTC.

This clone appeared once. The gene calls are TRBV6-2 or TRBV6-3 and TRBJ2-6; a possible D gene is TRBD2 (5 bases). Germline V lookup: CDR1 MNHEY, CDR2 SVGEGT. The V end lost 0 bases, the J end lost 5 bases, and 8 bases lay between the germline ends. The CDR3 loop spans 15 amino acids. The CDR3 bases are TGTGCCAGCAGTTACTCACGGGATTGGGCCAACGTCCTGACTTTC. It encodes CASSYSRDWANVLTF.

This rearrangement joins TRBV9 to TRBJ2-1; TRBD1 matches 9 bases. This CDR3 is 15 amino acids long. CDR1 and CDR2 (germline): SGDLS, YYNGEE. J lost 8 bases, V lost 3 bases, and 9 bases had no gene match. Here the CDR3 DNA reads TGTGCCAGCAGCGACCGGGACAGGGTTGATTATGAGCAGTTCTTC. It yields the protein CASSDRDRVDYEQFF.

CDR3 protein: CASSQLGINRVGEQYF. The CDR3 DNA reads TGTGCCAGCAGTCAACTGGGCATCAACAGGGTAGGCGAGCAGTACTTC. The chain joins TRBV6-2 or TRBV6-3 to TRBJ2-7; TRBD1 might be the D (6 bases). Germline V gene sequence: CDR1 MNHEY, CDR2 SVGEGT. The CDR3 has 16 residues. Trimming left V 5 bases short and J 6 bases short, with 23 bases between.

This clone was seen repeatedly, ten times or more. V usage is TRBV7-2 and J usage is TRBJ2-7, with a possible D match to TRBD2 (5 bases). Trimming removed 3 bases from V and 3 bases from J, with 9 bases in between. Looked up from germline, CDR1 is SGHTA and CDR2 is FQGNSA. The CDR3 extends over 13 amino acids. CDR3 in DNA: TGTGCCAGCAGCTTTGGGAGTGTCTACGAGCAGTACTTC. This codes for CASSFGSVYEQYF.

V and J are TRBV3-1 (or the pseudogene TRBV3-2) and TRBJ2-7, with TRBD2 matching 9 bases. CDR3 length: 15 residues. Germline V lookup: CDR1 LGHDT, CDR2 YNNKEL (reference sequence). Germline trimming cut 2 bases from V and 5 bases from J; bases unmatched to any gene: 7. CDR3 nucleotides: TGTGCCAGCAGCCAACCCTTTAGCGGGAGTCACGAGCAGTACTTC. It yields the protein CASSQPFSGSHEQYF.

The CDR3 loop reads CASSPTGSQNSPLHF. The CDR3 DNA reads TGTGCCAGCAGTCCAACAGGGAGTCAGAATTCACCCCTCCACTTT. The V and J genes are TRBV6-6 and TRBJ1-6, with D perhaps TRBD1 (6 bases). CDR1 and CDR2 (germline): MNHNY, SVGAGI (reference sequence). The V end lost 5 bases, the J end lost 7 bases, and 15 bases lay between the germline ends. The CDR3 consists of 15 residues.

The rearrangement links TRBV6-5 to TRBJ2-2; 9 bases agree with TRBD1. This CDR3 spans 14 amino acids. Per the germline V gene, CDR1 is MNHEY and CDR2 is SVGAGI. With V trimmed by 10 bases and J by 4 bases, 7 bases remained unmatched. The chain's CDR3 is CATYRGRSTGELFF. The CDR3 region has the DNA TGTGCCACCTACAGGGGGCGTAGCACCGGGGAGCTGTTTTTT.

The chain recombines TRBV20-1 with TRBJ2-5; D uncertain. Germline CDR1 is DFQATT and CDR2 is SNEGSKA (reference sequence). Deletions cut 7 bases from V and 9 bases from J, with 6 bases between. This CDR3 spans 8 amino acids. The DNA for the CDR3 is TGCAGTGTACTCTCCCAGTACTTC. Translating it yields CSVLSQYF.

The chain employs TRBV10-1 and TRBJ2-7, with 7 bases that match TRBD2. Trimming at V came to 10 bases and at J to 2 bases, leaving 8 bases not matched to a gene. The CDR3 extends over 13 amino acids. Germline values: CDR1 WNHNN, CDR2 SYGVQD (reference sequence). CDR3 nucleotides: TGCGCCATCCAGACTAGCAGGCCCTACGAGCAGTACTTC. It translates to CAIQTSRPYEQYF.

CDR3 in amino acids: CASSGAANTGELFF. For the CDR3, the DNA is TGTGCCAGCAGCGGAGCGGCGAACACCGGGGAGCTGTTTTTT. V usage is TRBV11-3 and J usage is TRBJ2-2; D is possibly TRBD2 (5 bases). Deletions cut 5 bases from V and 0 bases from J, with 7 bases between. Germline CDR1 is SGHNT and CDR2 is YENEEA. The CDR3 is made up of 14 amino acids.